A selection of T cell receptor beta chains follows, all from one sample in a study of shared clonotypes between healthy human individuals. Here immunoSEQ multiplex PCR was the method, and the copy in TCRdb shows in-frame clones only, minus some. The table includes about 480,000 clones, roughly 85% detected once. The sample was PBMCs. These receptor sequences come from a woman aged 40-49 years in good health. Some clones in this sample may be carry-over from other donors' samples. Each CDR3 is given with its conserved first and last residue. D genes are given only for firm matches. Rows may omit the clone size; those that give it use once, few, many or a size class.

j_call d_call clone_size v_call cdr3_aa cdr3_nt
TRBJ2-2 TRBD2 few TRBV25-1 CASGGLDRDTGELFF TGTGCCAGCGGGGGACTAGATAGAGACACCGGGGAGCTGTTTTTT
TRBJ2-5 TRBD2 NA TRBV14 CASSLPGLAGVTQYF TGTGCCAGCAGCCTACCGGGACTAGCTGGAGTGACCCAGTACTTC
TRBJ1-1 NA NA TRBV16 CASSQEGTAFF TGTGCCAGCAGCCAAGAGGGTACGGCTTTCTTT
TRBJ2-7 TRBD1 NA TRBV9 CASSPQPGQGVAEQYF TGTGCCAGCAGCCCCCAACCGGGACAGGGGGTCGCCGAGCAGTACTTC
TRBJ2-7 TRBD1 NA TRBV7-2 CASVGDRGSYEQYF TGTGCCAGCGTCGGGGACAGGGGGTCCTACGAGCAGTACTTC
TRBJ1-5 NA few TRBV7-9 CASSFGGSQPQHF TGTGCCAGCAGCTTTGGGGGGAGTCAGCCCCAGCATTTT
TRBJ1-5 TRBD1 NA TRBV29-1 CSVLLTGTGSTQPQHF TGCAGCGTCCTGTTGACCGGGACAGGGAGCACTCAGCCCCAGCATTTT
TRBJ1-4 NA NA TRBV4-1 CASSQWTATNEKLFF TGCGCCAGCAGCCAATGGACAGCAACTAATGAAAAACTGTTTTTT
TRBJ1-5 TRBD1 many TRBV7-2 CASSRGQGEQPQHF TGTGCCAGCAGCCGCGGACAGGGCGAACAGCCCCAGCATTTT
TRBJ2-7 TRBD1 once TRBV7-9 CASSLDGGQTSYEQYF TGTGCCAGCAGCTTAGATGGGGGACAGACCTCCTACGAGCAGTACTTC
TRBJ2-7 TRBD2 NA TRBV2 CASSEGLAPFQYF TGTGCCAGCAGTGAAGGACTAGCGCCGTTCCAGTACTTC
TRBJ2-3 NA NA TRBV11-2 CASSIYMGLGDTQYF TGTGCCAGCAGCATATACATGGGGTTAGGGGATACGCAGTATTTT
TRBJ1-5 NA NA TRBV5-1 CASSLGGGNQPQHF TGCGCCAGCAGCTTGGGCGGGGGCAATCAGCCCCAGCATTTT
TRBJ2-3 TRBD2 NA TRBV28 CASSTRTSGTDTQYF TGTGCCAGCAGCACCCGGACTAGCGGCACAGATACGCAGTATTTT
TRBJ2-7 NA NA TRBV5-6 CASSLAGTLNYEQYF TGTGCCAGCAGCTTGGCGGGGACGCTCAACTACGAGCAGTACTTC
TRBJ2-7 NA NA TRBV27 CASRSTGRGNEQYF TGTGCCAGCAGATCCACGGGACGGGGCAACGAGCAGTACTTC
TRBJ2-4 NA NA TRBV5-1 CASSALGGTQNIQYF TGCGCCAGCAGCGCCCTAGGAGGGACTCAAAACATTCAGTACTTC
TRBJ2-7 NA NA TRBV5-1 CASSFEGVAYEQYF TGCGCCAGCAGCTTCGAGGGAGTAGCCTACGAGCAGTACTTC
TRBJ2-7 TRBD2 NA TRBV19 CASSVAGTRNYEQYF TGTGCCAGTAGCGTTGCCGGGACTAGAAACTACGAGCAGTACTTC
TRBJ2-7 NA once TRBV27 CASSSAGRIYEQYF TGTGCCAGCAGCTCCGCCGGGAGAATCTACGAGCAGTACTTC
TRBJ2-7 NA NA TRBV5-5 CASSLRGQGTHEQYF TGTGCCAGCAGCTTAAGGGGGCAGGGGACTCACGAGCAGTACTTC
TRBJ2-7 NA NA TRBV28 CASSGTLGTYEQYF TGTGCCAGCAGTGGGACACTCGGAACCTACGAGCAGTACTTC
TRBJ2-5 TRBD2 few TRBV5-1 CASSPGASGQETQYF TGCGCCAGCAGCCCCGGGGCTAGCGGGCAAGAGACCCAGTACTTC
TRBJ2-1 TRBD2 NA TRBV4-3 CASSQGPREAGNEQFF TGCGCCAGCAGCCAAGGCCCCCGGGAGGCCGGGAATGAGCAGTTCTTC
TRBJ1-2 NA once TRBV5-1 CASSLDPDGGYTF TGCGCCAGCAGCTTGGATCCGGATGGGGGCTACACCTTC
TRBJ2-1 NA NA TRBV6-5 CASSYSQGFSYNEQFF TGTGCCAGCAGTTACTCCCAGGGTTTCTCCTACAATGAGCAGTTCTTC
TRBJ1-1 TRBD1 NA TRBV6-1 CASSEGQENTEAFF TGTGCCAGCAGTGAGGGACAGGAGAACACTGAAGCTTTCTTT
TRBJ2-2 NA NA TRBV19 CASSAWLDGELFF TGTGCCAGTAGTGCATGGTTGGACGGGGAGCTGTTTTTT
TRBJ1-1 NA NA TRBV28 CGAGAFEAFF TGTGGGGCAGGGGCTTTTGAAGCTTTCTTT
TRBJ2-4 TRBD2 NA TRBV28 CASGLAGAKNIQYF TGTGCCAGCGGACTAGCGGGAGCCAAAAACATTCAGTACTTC
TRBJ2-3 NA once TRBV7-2 CASSSSQTQYF TGTGCCAGCAGCTCCTCACAAACGCAGTATTTT
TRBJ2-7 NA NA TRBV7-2 CASTQLFQGLEQYF TGTGCCAGCACCCAACTTTTTCAGGGGCTCGAGCAGTACTTC
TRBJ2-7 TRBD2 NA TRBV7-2 CASSLGLAGVSYEQYF TGTGCCAGCAGCTTAGGACTAGCGGGAGTTTCCTACGAGCAGTACTTC
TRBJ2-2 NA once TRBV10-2 CASSPDLNTGELFF TGCGCCAGCAGCCCGGACCTCAACACCGGGGAGCTGTTTTTT
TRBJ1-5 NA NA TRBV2 CASSERQISSNQPQHF TGTGCCAGCAGTGAAAGACAGATTTCAAGCAATCAGCCCCAGCATTTT
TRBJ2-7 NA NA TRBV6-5 CASRERGSGAYEQYF TGTGCCAGCAGGGAAAGGGGGAGCGGGGCCTACGAGCAGTACTTC
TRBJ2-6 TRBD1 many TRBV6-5 CASRVRGSGANVLTF TGTGCCAGCAGGGTCAGGGGGTCTGGGGCCAACGTCCTGACTTTC
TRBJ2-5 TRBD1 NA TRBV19 CASSPPAGGLETQYF TGTGCCAGTAGTCCCCCCGCAGGGGGCTTGGAGACCCAGTACTTC
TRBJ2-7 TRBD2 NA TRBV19 CASSLEAGVSYEQYF TGTGCCAGTAGTCTCGAGGCGGGAGTCTCCTACGAGCAGTACTTC
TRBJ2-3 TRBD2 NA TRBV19 CATSPTSGRYTQYF TGTGCCACCTCTCCGACTAGCGGGAGATATACGCAGTATTTT
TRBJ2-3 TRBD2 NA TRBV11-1 CASSLMLAGAGDTQYF TGTGCCAGCAGCTTGATGCTAGCGGGAGCCGGGGATACGCAGTATTTT
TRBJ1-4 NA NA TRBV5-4 CASSQVLFRATNEKLFF TGTGCCAGCAGCCAGGTCCTTTTCCGTGCGACTAATGAAAAACTGTTTTTT
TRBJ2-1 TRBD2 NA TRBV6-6 CASSYPSGRANEQFF TGTGCCAGCAGTTACCCAAGCGGGAGGGCCAATGAGCAGTTCTTC
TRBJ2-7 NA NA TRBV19 CASSGTLVSYEQYF TGTGCCAGCTCCGGGACTCTCGTCTCCTACGAGCAGTACTTC
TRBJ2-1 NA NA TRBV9 CASSVGWESVNEQFF TGTGCCAGCAGCGTAGGGTGGGAGTCGGTCAATGAGCAGTTCTTC
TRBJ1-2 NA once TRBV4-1 CASSQDRVGGGYTF TGCGCCAGCAGCCAAGATCGGGTGGGAGGAGGCTACACCTTC
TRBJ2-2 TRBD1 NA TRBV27 CASSLAAQGLTGELFF TGTGCCAGCAGTTTAGCGGCACAGGGGCTCACCGGGGAGCTGTTTTTT
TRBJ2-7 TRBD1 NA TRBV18 CASSPSMGQGLTYEQYF TGTGCCAGCTCACCATCCATGGGACAGGGGCTAACCTACGAGCAGTACTTC
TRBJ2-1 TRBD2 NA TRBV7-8 CASSFNVGLAANNEQFF TGTGCCAGCAGCTTCAATGTAGGCCTAGCGGCTAACAATGAGCAGTTCTTC
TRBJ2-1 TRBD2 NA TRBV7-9 CASSSPGLAGGEQFF TGTGCCAGCAGCTCGCCGGGACTAGCGGGAGGTGAGCAGTTCTTC
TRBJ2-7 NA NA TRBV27 CASSLGHTYEQYF TGTGCCAGCAGTCTGGGCCATACCTACGAGCAGTACTTC
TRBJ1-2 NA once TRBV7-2 CASSLTGTRGGPNYGYTF TGTGCCAGCAGCTTAACGGGGACAAGGGGTGGGCCTAACTATGGCTACACCTTC
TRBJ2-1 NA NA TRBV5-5 CASSLVGSRDVGNEQFF TGTGCCAGCAGCTTGGTTGGCTCGCGGGACGTGGGCAATGAGCAGTTCTTC
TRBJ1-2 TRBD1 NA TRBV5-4 CASSPRDSLYGYTF TGTGCCAGCAGCCCCCGGGACAGCCTCTATGGCTACACCTTC
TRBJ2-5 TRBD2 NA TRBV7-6 CASSLRSSGTQETQYF TGTGCCAGCAGCTTAAGGTCTAGCGGAACCCAAGAGACCCAGTACTTC
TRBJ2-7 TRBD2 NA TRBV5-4 CASGLGGAGGRGEQYF TGTGCCAGCGGCCTGGGGGGAGCGGGAGGGCGTGGAGAGCAGTACTTC
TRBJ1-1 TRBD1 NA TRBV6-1 CASSEADAGGTEAFF TGTGCCAGCAGTGAAGCAGATGCAGGGGGCACTGAAGCTTTCTTT